This TCR beta chain came from a study of blood T cells in healthy people across ages. Study observations and caveats: There was a strong correlation between TCR beta diversity and naive T cell percentage.

Germline CDR1 reads MNHEY; CDR2 reads SVGEGT. This CDR3 is built from 14 residues. J lost 6 bases, V lost 6 bases, and 8 bases had no gene match. A second PCR, run for about 7 to 11 cycles, used a sample-barcoded 5' primer plus a J-beta primer mix. Every single cDNA molecule received a tag from a template-switch adaptor with 12 random nucleotides. TCRdb re-called the 5' RACE reads with MiXCR, one entry per CDR3 protein. The table lists 600,000 to 650,000 distinct CDR3 sequences, around 54% of them singletons, with about two fifths in the top ten. For this clonotype: As yet, its antigen is unknown.

Each donor was a healthy Caucasian individual from Russia, aged about 6 to 95. The amount of total RNA extracted per sample was at least 5.5 micrograms. Sequencing used blood. The chain combines TRBV6-2 or TRBV6-3 with TRBJ2-5; 9 nucleotides line up with TRBD1. The source of this sequence is a man aged 55 to 70 in good health. The CDR3 loop is CASSQTGGGQTQYF. In nucleotides, the CDR3 is TGTGCCAGCAGCCAAACAGGGGGCGGTCAGACCCAGTACTTC.